The 3 T cell receptor beta chains below come from one sample, sequenced in a study of blood T cells in healthy people across ages. Alongside a J-beta primer mix, a sample-barcoded 5' primer served in a second PCR lasting about 7 to 11 cycles. TCRdb reanalysed the 5' RACE reads using MiXCR and keeps one entry per CDR3 protein. The sample includes about 640,000 distinct CDR3 sequences, over 40% of them seen just once. Source material: blood. All receptors come from an elderly man in good health.

V gene TRBV20-1 combines with J gene TRBJ1-5, with a weak D call TRBD1 (6 bases). Germline-derived CDR1 and CDR2 are DFQATT and SNEGSKA (reference sequence). CDR3 size: 16 residues. V was shortened by 6 bases and J by 5 bases, with 23 bases between the two germline ends. The CDR3 coding sequence is TGCAGTGCGTCTCATCGACAGGCCTGGGGGGATCAGCCCCAGCATTTT. Translated: CSASHRQAWGDQPQHF.

The gene calls are TRBV7-2 and TRBJ2-1; tentative D call: TRBD2 (5 bases). Trimming shortened V by 3 bases and J by 5 bases, and 8 bases separated the two germline ends. Germline values: CDR1 SGHTA, CDR2 FQGNSA. The CDR3 is made up of 13 amino acids. CDR3 sequence (DNA): TGTGCCAGCAGCTTGACTACTAACAATGAGCAGTTCTTC. Its protein product is CASSLTTNNEQFF.

The gene calls are TRBV11-3 and TRBJ2-5; D remains unclear. V lost 0 bases and J 4 bases, leaving 6 bases between the germline ends. This CDR3 is 13 amino acids long. Looked up from germline, CDR1 is SGHNT and CDR2 is YENEEA. CDR3 protein: CASSLDFGETQYF. CDR3 bases: TGTGCCAGCAGCTTAGATTTCGGAGAGACCCAGTACTTC.